What follows is one T cell receptor beta chain and its context. Its target is not known. Clones were read by immunoSEQ multiplex PCR, and TCRdb kept only the in-frame ones, dropping some. Among about 170,000 clones listed, about 88% were seen once. The record originates from a study of cytomegalovirus exposure and HLA in healthy donors. Whole-study findings and limits: There were three CMV-associated chains whose specificity for CMV antigens was confirmed in vitro.

The CDR3 spans 14 residues. Germline V CDR1 and CDR2: MNHEY, SMNVEV (reference sequence). The V and J ends lost 4 bases and 4 bases, in that order; junction bases with no gene match: 6. The sequenced material came from PBMCs. The sequence was collected from a woman aged 18-35 years in good health and CMV-seronegative. V usage is TRBV27 and J usage is TRBJ2-7; 8 bases agree with TRBD2. This CDR3 reads CASSWAGGTYEQYF. The CDR3 DNA is TGTGCCAGCAGTTGGGCGGGAGGAACGTACGAGCAGTACTTC.